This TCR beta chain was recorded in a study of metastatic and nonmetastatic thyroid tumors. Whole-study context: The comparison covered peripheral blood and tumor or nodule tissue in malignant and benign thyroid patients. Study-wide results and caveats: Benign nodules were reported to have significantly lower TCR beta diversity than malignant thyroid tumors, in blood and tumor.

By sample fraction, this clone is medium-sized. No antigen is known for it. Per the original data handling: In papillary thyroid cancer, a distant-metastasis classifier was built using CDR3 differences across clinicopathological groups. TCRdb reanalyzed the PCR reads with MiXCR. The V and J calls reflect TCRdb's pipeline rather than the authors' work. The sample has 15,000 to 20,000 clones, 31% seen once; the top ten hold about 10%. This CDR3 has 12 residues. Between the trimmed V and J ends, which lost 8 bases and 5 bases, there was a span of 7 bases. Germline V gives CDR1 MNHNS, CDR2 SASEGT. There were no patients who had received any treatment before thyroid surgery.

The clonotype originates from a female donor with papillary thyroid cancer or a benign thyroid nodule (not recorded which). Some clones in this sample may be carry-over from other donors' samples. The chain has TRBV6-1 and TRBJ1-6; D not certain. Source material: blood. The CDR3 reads CASQINNSPLHF. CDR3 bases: TGTGCCAGCCAAATAAATAATTCACCCCTCCACTTT.